The subject of this entry is one TCR beta chain. This record belongs to a study of blood T cell repertoires in COVID-19. The method was immunoSEQ multiplex PCR; TCRdb's version includes in-frame clones alone and lacks a portion of them. Of a few hundred thousand clones listed, around four fifths are singletons. The germline V gene has CDR1 LNHNV and CDR2 YYDKDF (reference sequence). The CDR3 extends over 17 amino acids. Germline trimming cut 5 bases from V and 5 bases from J; bases unmatched to any gene: 13. This clonotype was obtained from a woman aged 55 to 70 who had recovered from COVID-19. The J gene is TRBJ2-2, the V gene TRBV15; TRBD1 matches at 8 bases. The sequencing sample was made of peripheral blood. In DNA, the CDR3 is TGTGCCACCAGCTCCCCGGCGGGGACAGGTCAAACCGGGGAGCTGTTTTTT. Translating it yields CATSSPAGTGQTGELFF. The full variable domain, completed using reference TRBV15 and TRBJ2-2, is DAMVIQNPRYQVTQFGKPVTLSCSQTLNHNVMYWYQQKSSQAPKLLFHYYDKDFNNEADTPDNFQSRRPNTSFCFLDIRSPGLGDTAMYLCATSSPAGTGQTGELFFGEGSRLTVL.